The source of this TCR beta chain is a study of shared clonotypes between healthy human individuals. Germline loops: CDR1 MDHEN, CDR2 SYDVKM. This CDR3 has 13 residues. Repertoires were generated with immunoSEQ multiplex PCR, while TCRdb's copy carries only in-frame clones and drops some. Of fewer than 400,000 clones in the sample, about 74% were seen once. The chain has TRBV28 and TRBJ1-1; weak D call: TRBD1 (6 bases). The receptor was derived from a young man in good health. The source material was memory CD4+ T cells sorted from blood. The sample's subset: CD45RA-negative fraction. DNA for the CDR3: TGTGAGAGCGGGGGCCCAATGAACACTGAAGCTTTCTTT. Encoded protein: CESGGPMNTEAFF.